These 13 T cell receptor beta chains were all obtained from the same sample, sequenced in a study of early T cells in non-severe SARS-CoV-2 infection. TCRdb reprocessed the 5' RACE reads with MiXCR, giving one entry per CDR3 protein. This table has around 33,000 distinct CDR3 sequences, approximately 4.4% appearing once. The sequencing input was whole blood. The receptors originated from an adult who was a healthcare worker with PCR-confirmed SARS-CoV-2 infection or an uninfected control (not recorded which).

This clonotype was seen many times. V and J are TRBV6-1 and TRBJ2-7; D may match TRBD1 or TRBD2 (6 bases each). Per the germline V gene, CDR1 is MNHNS and CDR2 is SASEGT. The length of the CDR3 is 15 residues. Trimming pared 6 bases from V and 2 bases from J, leaving 17 bases between. The CDR3 nucleotides read TGTGCCAGCAGCCCCGAGACCGGGGGCACCTACGAGCAGTACTTC. This sequence encodes CASSPETGGTYEQYF.

This clonotype was seen a handful of times. V is TRBV3-1 and J is TRBJ1-6, with D hard to call. Trimming took off 3 bases at V and 7 bases at J, with 10 bases between the two ends. CDR3 length: 14 residues. The germline gives CDR1 LGHDT, CDR2 YNNKEL (reference sequence). Here the CDR3 DNA reads TGTGCCAGCAGCCATGGGGATAGGAATTCACCCCTCCACTTT. Translating it yields CASSHGDRNSPLHF. Filled out from reference TRBV3-1 and TRBJ1-6, the complete variable domain reads DTAVSQTPKYLVTQMGNDKSIKCEQNLGHDTMYWYKQDSKKFLKIMFSYNNKELIINETVPNRFSPKSPDKAHLNLHINSLELGDSAVYFCASSHGDRNSPLHFGNGTRLTVT.

The V call is TRBV7-2, the J call TRBJ2-7, with a weak D call TRBD2 (5 bases). Looked up from germline, CDR1 is SGHTA and CDR2 is FQGNSA. The CDR3 totals 12 residues. The V gene lost 5 bases and the J gene lost 4 bases, with 9 bases spanning the gap. The CDR3 reads CASSTDSYEQYF. The CDR3 DNA sequence: TGTGCCAGCAGCACGGACTCGTACGAGCAGTACTTC.

J is TRBJ2-1 and V is TRBV20-1; the D gene is possibly TRBD1 (7 bases). The germline V and J ends were trimmed by 6 bases and 6 bases, with 15 bases remaining between them. CDR1 is DFQATT and CDR2 is SNEGSKA in the germline V gene (reference sequence). The CDR3 totals 13 residues. The CDR3, as DNA: TGCAGTGCGCGGGACAGACGGAGCAATGAGCAGTTCTTC. It translates to CSARDRRSNEQFF.

Comments on this clonotype: One end of the junction is discordant with germline, which a read error may explain. The rearrangement uses TRBV7-9 and TRBJ2-2; the match to TRBD2 covers 7 bases. The germline gives CDR1 SEHNR, CDR2 FQNEAQ (reference sequence). The CDR3 runs 12 residues. The CDR3 bases are TGTGCCAGCAGACCGCTTGGGCGGGAGCCGTTTTTT. This encodes CASRPLGREPFF.

Here the CDR3 DNA reads TGTGCCAGTAGTAACACAGACGGCTACAATCAGCCCCAGCATTTT. Its protein product is CASSNTDGYNQPQHF. The chain links TRBV19 to TRBJ1-5; D gene ambiguous. V was clipped by 4 bases and J by 3 bases, with 13 bases between them. Germline CDR1 LNHDA, CDR2 SQIVND (reference sequence). This CDR3 has 15 residues. Variable domain in full (rest from reference TRBV19 and TRBJ1-5): DGGITQSPKYLFRKEGQNVTLSCEQNLNHDAMYWYRQDPGQGLRLIYYSQIVNDFQKGDIAEGYSVSREKKESFPLTVTSAQKNPTAFYLCASSNTDGYNQPQHFGDGTRLSIL.

The CDR3 DNA sequence: TGTGCCAGCAGCCAGGAATACAGGGCCAACACTGAAGCTTTCTTT. Translation: CASSQEYRANTEAFF. The chain recombines TRBV14 with TRBJ1-1, with D tentatively TRBD1 (6 bases). This CDR3 is built from 15 residues. Germline V gene data show CDR1 as SGHDN and CDR2 as FVKESK. V gave up 3 bases and J gave up 2 bases, with 13 bases separating them.

In its sample, this clonotype was seen many times. The V and J genes are TRBV6-1 and TRBJ1-5, with a weak D call TRBD1 (6 bases). V gave up 2 bases and J gave up 5 bases, with 7 bases separating them. CDR1 and CDR2 (germline): MNHNS, SASEGT. CDR3 length equals 13 residues. The CDR3 sequence: CASSEYRDQPQHF. DNA of the CDR3: TGTGCCAGCAGTGAATACAGGGATCAGCCCCAGCATTTT.

This clonotype was observed at least ten times. The chain carries TRBV5-1 and TRBJ1-2, with D tentatively TRBD1 (5 bases). This CDR3 has 14 amino acids. The V end was cut by 3 bases, the J end by 8 bases, with 17 bases between. The V gene's germline CDR1 is SGHRS and CDR2 YFSETQ. As DNA, the CDR3 is TGCGCCAGCAGCTGGACCGGGACTGACGCAGGCTACACCTTC. Protein sequence: CASSWTGTDAGYTF.

This clonotype was detected many times. The V and J genes are TRBV7-2 and TRBJ2-3; 14 bases agree with TRBD2. The germline V gene has CDR1 SGHTA and CDR2 FQGNSA. The CDR3 spans 16 residues. V gave up 4 bases and J gave up 5 bases; unmatched junction bases: 5. CDR3 residues: CASSSRLAGGRDTQYF. CDR3 nucleotide sequence: TGTGCCAGCAGCTCCCGACTAGCGGGGGGGAGAGATACGCAGTATTTT.

This clonotype showed up many times. The V and J genes are TRBV5-1 and TRBJ2-7, with a weak D call TRBD1 (5 bases). Trimming pared 1 base from V and 2 bases from J, leaving 13 bases between. Germline CDR1 SGHRS, CDR2 YFSETQ. This CDR3 has 15 residues. This CDR3 reads CASSLNPGQTYEQYF. As DNA, the CDR3 is TGCGCCAGCAGCTTGAACCCAGGGCAGACCTACGAGCAGTACTTC.

This clonotype was seen many times. The chain recombines TRBV12-3 or TRBV12-4 with TRBJ1-1; TRBD1 agrees at 9 bases. This CDR3 has 16 amino acids. V was clipped by 6 bases and J by 6 bases; unmatched bases: 14. The DNA for the CDR3 is TGTGCCAGCAGGGGACGGACAGGGGTGGTTGTCCCTGAAGCTTTCTTT. It is translated as CASRGRTGVVVPEAFF.

This clonotype was detected many times. This chain links TRBV18 with TRBJ1-4, with no clear D. Germline V gene sequence: CDR1 KGHSH, CDR2 LQKENI. The CDR3 extends over 13 amino acids. The V end was cut by 2 bases, the J end by 4 bases, with 5 bases between. The CDR3 sequence: CASSPGYNEKLFF. CDR3 bases: TGTGCCAGCTCACCAGGTTATAATGAAAAACTGTTTTTT.